The next 15 T cell receptor beta chains were all read from a single sample in a study of memory CD8 T cells in hepatitis C reinfection. Sequenced by immunoSEQ multiplex PCR; TCRdb stores in-frame clones only, minus some. The top ten clones hold about 1% of a sample with 45,000 to 65,000 clones, over 85% of them seen once. Time point defined: pre-reinfection, 55 to 20 weeks before reinfection detection. The sorted cells went straight to TCR sequencing with no prior in vitro expansion. Material for sequencing was naive CD8+ T cells sorted from blood. These receptors all stem from a man aged 18 to 29 with hepatitis C virus infection.

The chain joins TRBV28 to TRBJ1-2; 9 nucleotides match TRBD1. Looked up from germline, CDR1 is MDHEN and CDR2 is SYDVKM. Trimming at V came to 4 bases and at J to 8 bases, leaving 14 bases not matched to a gene. This CDR3 comprises 16 residues. The CDR3 sequence is CASSSPGQGDGGGYTF. CDR3 coding DNA: TGTGCCAGCAGTTCCCCGGGACAGGGCGATGGAGGAGGCTACACCTTC.

The chain is built from TRBV4-1 and TRBJ2-1, with TRBD2 identical over 7 bases. Germline V lookup: CDR1 MGHRA, CDR2 YSYEKL. This CDR3 is 15 amino acids long. V was pared by 0 bases and J by 7 bases, with 6 bases of the junction left unmatched. CDR3 in DNA: TGCGCCAGCAGCCAAGACTCTAGCGGTCAGAATGAGCAGTTCTTC. This gives the protein CASSQDSSGQNEQFF.

The CDR3 nucleotides are TGTGCCAGCAACCTACGGGATAGCAATCAGCCCCAGCATTTT. It yields the protein CASNLRDSNQPQHF. The chain uses TRBV28 and TRBJ1-5; no reliable D call. The CDR3 loop spans 14 amino acids. CDR1 is MDHEN and CDR2 is SYDVKM in the germline V gene. V dropped 7 bases and J dropped 0 bases, with 10 bases sitting between them.

This sequence joins TRBV19 and TRBJ2-3; possibly TRBD2 for D (6 bases). CDR3 length equals 15 residues. The germline gives CDR1 LNHDA, CDR2 SQIVND (reference sequence). The V end was cut by 4 bases, the J end by 4 bases, with 15 bases between. The DNA for the CDR3 is TGTGCCAGTAGTAGGTCTAGCGTAGAGTCAGATACGCAGTATTTT. Translated: CASSRSSVESDTQYF.

This chain links TRBV28 with TRBJ2-2; 7 bases agree with TRBD1. Per the germline V gene, CDR1 is MDHEN and CDR2 is SYDVKM. V gave up 11 bases and J gave up 4 bases; unmatched junction bases: 4. The CDR3 loop spans 12 amino acids. CDR3 sequence: CAANRGTGELFF. In DNA, the CDR3 is TGTGCCGCTAACAGGGGCACCGGGGAGCTGTTTTTT.

This chain links TRBV6-5 with TRBJ2-7, with D perhaps matching TRBD1 (5 bases). From germline, CDR1 is MNHEY and CDR2 SVGAGI. The CDR3 is made up of 13 amino acids. Trimming took off 5 bases at V and 2 bases at J, with 10 bases between the two ends. The CDR3 sequence is CASSPTGTYEQYV. DNA of the CDR3: TGTGCCAGCAGTCCTACAGGTACCTACGAGCAGTACGTC.

The chain employs TRBV1 and TRBJ2-7; TRBD2, the D gene given by the table, was not confirmed from the DNA. TRBV1 is a known pseudogene. There are 20 residues in the CDR3. The CDR3 DNA is TGCACCAGCAGCCAACTTACCGGGACTAGCGGGAGCGTGGGCTACTACGAGCAGTACTTC. Its protein product is CTSSQLTGTSGSVGYYEQYF.

V is TRBV11-2 and J is TRBJ2-7; unclear D gene. This CDR3 comprises 11 residues. The ends were cut back, 5 bases at V and 5 bases at J, with 7 bases in the middle. The germline V gene encodes CDR1 SGHAT and CDR2 FQNNGV. CDR3 amino acids: CASSPRDEQYF. The CDR3, as DNA: TGTGCCAGCAGCCCCCGGGACGAGCAGTACTTC.

This chain connects TRBV25-1 to TRBJ1-1; D is uncertain. The germline gives CDR1 MGHDK, CDR2 SYGVNS. The CDR3 contains 14 residues. With 2 bases removed from V and 1 base from J, the gap between germline ends came to 8 bases. The CDR3: CASSERHGNTEAFF. CDR3 bases: TGTGCCAGCAGTGAAAGACACGGGAACACTGAAGCTTTCTTT. Together with reference TRBV25-1 and TRBJ1-1, the CDR3 gives the full variable domain: EADIYQTPRYLVIGTGKKITLECSQTMGHDKMYWYQQDPGMELHLIHYSYGVNSTEKGDLSSESTVSRIRTEHFPLTLESARPSHTSQYLCASSERHGNTEAFFGQGTRLTVV.

The J gene is TRBJ2-5, the V gene TRBV9, with 13 positions matching TRBD2. Germline lookup yields CDR1 SGDLS and CDR2 YYNGEE. This CDR3 has 15 residues. V trimming: 6 bases; J trimming: 0 bases; junction bases outside the gene matches: 2. CDR3 nucleotide sequence: TGTGCCAGCACTACTAGCGGGGGGGACCAAGAGACCCAGTACTTC. The encoded protein is CASTTSGGDQETQYF.

V gene TRBV9 combines with J gene TRBJ2-1; tentatively, D is TRBD1 (5 bases). The CDR3 is made up of 13 amino acids. V lost 4 bases and J 4 bases, leaving 9 bases between the germline ends. Per the germline V gene, CDR1 is SGDLS and CDR2 is YYNGEE. The CDR3 DNA reads TGTGCCAGCAGCTCCGCAGGGTACAATGAGCAGTTCTTC. It translates to CASSSAGYNEQFF. Looking up the rest from reference TRBV9 and TRBJ2-1 gives the full variable domain: DSGVTQTPKHLITATGQRVTLRCSPRSGDLSVYWYQQSLDQGLQFLIQYYNGEERAKGNILERFSAQQFPDLHSELNLSSLELGDSALYFCASSSAGYNEQFFGPGTRLTVL.

The rearrangement uses TRBV6-5 and TRBJ1-2; a weak D match, TRBD1 (6 bases). Per germline, CDR1 MNHEY and CDR2 SVGAGI. The ends were cut back, 5 bases at V and 5 bases at J, with 12 bases in the middle. The CDR3 has 13 residues. In DNA, the CDR3 is TGTGCCAGCAGTGAACAGGGTAATTATGGCTACACCTTC. Translated, it gives CASSEQGNYGYTF.

This clone was seen a handful of times. This chain joins TRBV6-1 and TRBJ2-6; D gene ambiguous. V gave up 3 bases and J gave up 0 bases, with 12 bases separating them. The CDR3 runs 17 residues. CDR1 MNHNS and CDR2 SASEGT come from the germline V gene. CDR3 residues: CASSDLGVGSGANVLTF. CDR3 bases: TGTGCCAGCAGTGACCTGGGCGTAGGCTCTGGGGCCAACGTCCTGACTTTC.

The gene calls are TRBV5-6 and TRBJ2-7; the D gene is possibly TRBD2 (5 bases). The CDR3 runs 12 residues. Germline values: CDR1 SGHDT, CDR2 YYEEEE. V lost 4 bases and J lost 6, with 11 bases in between. The DNA of the CDR3 is TGTGCCAGCAGCCTCACTGGACTCGAGCAGTACTTC. Translating gives CASSLTGLEQYF.

The V and J genes are TRBV5-4 and TRBJ2-3; unclear D gene. The CDR3 runs to 12 residues. From germline, CDR1 is SGHNT and CDR2 YYREEE (reference sequence). V lost 2 bases to trimming and J lost 6 bases, with 7 bases between them. CDR3 coding DNA: TGTGCCAGCAGCTTCTTATCGGATACGCAGTATTTT. Protein: CASSFLSDTQYF.